The subject of this entry is one T cell receptor (beta chain). Its cognate antigen has yet to be identified. No much larger clone is present one base from it, and per-base qualities are unavailable. CD8 naive samples were obtained by positive selection for CCR7 among CD45RO-negative cells, yielding a CD45RA+CCR7+ population from which TemRA cells were excluded. The donors were healthy, HIV-negative adults who had no recently reported acute infections or vaccinations. Every donor was a Caucasian adult living in Nashville, Tennessee, USA. Blood was collected by leukapheresis, and PBMCs were isolated by Ficoll-Histopaque density gradient centrifugation and then cryopreserved in liquid nitrogen vapor phase. Purity and quantity of every magnetically sorted T cell population were checked by analytical flow cytometry. Each sorted fraction had its genomic DNA isolated and then quantified by UV absorbance on a Nanodrop 2000c.

The sample is drawn from a study of shared clonotypes between healthy human individuals (dated by TCRdb to the early 2020s). With regard to the full study: A couple of women and a few men aged 18 to 49 years were included in the cohort. Each donor's leukapheresis produced roughly between roughly 0.85 and 9.5 billion PBMCs. For each donor, three plates each were used for CD4 naive and CD4 memory, two plates were used for CD8 naive, and one plate was used for CD8 memory. To estimate repertoire size and how much clonotype sharing occurs between individuals, the study deeply sequenced the blood TCR repertoires of five healthy adults. To increase sequencing depth and limit assay-specific biases, TCR repertoire library preparation and sequencing were carried out by different laboratories using diverse techniques. What the research found in general, with its limitations: The small number of donors limited the genetic and exposure-history diversity represented. Roughly 5% of naive CD4, around 3.5% of naive CD8, approximately 2.2% of memory CD4, and 0.4% of memory CD8 clonotypes were shared across four donors. Sampling was restricted to blood, and TCR repertoires in tissue are likely to differ from TCR repertoires in blood. Even with the large sequencing depth, rarefaction of the sorted-subset datasets indicated that sequencing was incomplete. Pairwise subsampling indicated that sequencing depth was expected to affect the degree of clonotype sharing among donors. Naive subsets generally had larger estimated clonotype richness than memory subsets. Compared with non-shared clonotypes, the clonotypes found in all four sorted-subset donors had higher generation probabilities.

The CDR3 goes from the cysteine to the phenylalanine over 15 residues. The kept DNA is CDR3 alone, 45 bases in frame from the first base. Via the germline V gene, CDR1 is SGHRS and CDR2 YFSETQ. The germline V and J ends show losses of 1 base and 4 bases respectively, and no gene match explains 3 bases of the junction. Using the deep immunoSEQ assay, multiplex PCR amplified TCR CDR3 regions from genomic DNA. Extracted genomic DNA from each cell subset was distributed evenly across all wells of several immunoSEQ 96-well plates, and each plate was treated as a replicate. For sorted subsets, approximately 200 ng of genomic DNA, equivalent to 25,000 to 35,000 T cell genomes, went into each replicate PCR. Purified libraries were quantified with a Qubit 3.0 fluorometer, sized on a Bioanalyzer 2100, and re-quantified with the KAPA Library Quantification kit. Every immunoSEQ 96-well plate was sequenced on a dedicated single-read 150-cycle Illumina NextSeq 550 flow cell. Per the authors' processing: Because only junctional sequences without quality scores were contained in the immunoSEQ output, filtering matching that applied to full-length reads could not be performed. To assign V/J genes and CDR3, sequences were annotated using PyIR, a Python wrapper for IgBLAST v1.9, with IMGT germline references. Reads were removed for weak V/J assignments (E-value above 1e-6), missing CDR3, stop codons, out-of-frame junctions, or ambiguous translated residues. A V3J clonotype was defined by an identical inferred V gene, J gene, and CDR3 amino acid sequence. Percentage overlap between repertoires was computed as shared unique clonotypes divided by the size of the smaller repertoire. RTK rarefaction, the Chao1 estimator, and Recon v2.1 estimates of unobserved clonotypes were used to assess repertoire richness. OLGA was used to compute generation probabilities for all TCRbeta clonotypes that the gDNA method yielded from a handful of donors. TCRdb mirrors the immuneACCESS table, restricted to in-frame sequences. Some clones are absent from its copies; in checked studies, under half trace to an unresolved V gene, and the reason for the others is unknown. That table furnishes V, J and clone size, whereas the DNA furnished D and trimming. Recorded for this sample are about 1,900,000 clones; about 95% of them occurred a single time. The ten largest make up 0.95% to 1.5% of the sample.

The rearrangement combines TRBV5-1 with TRBJ2-5; 11 nucleotides in the junction match TRBD2. The source is a man between 18 and 29 years old in good health. The sequenced material came from naive CD8+ T cells sorted from blood. In light of the paper, this sample's cell subset or site label describes: CD45RA+CCR7+. The bases read TGCGCCAGCAGCTTGACTAGCGGGAGCGGAGAGACCCAGTACTTC. This encodes CASSLTSGSGETQYF. The full variable domain, with segments outside the CDR3 supplied by the reference TRBV5-1 and TRBJ2-5 proteins, appears as KAGVTQTPRYLIKTRGQQVTLSCSPISGHRSVSWYQQTPGQGLQFLFEYFSETQRNKGNFPGRFSGRQFSNSRSEMNVSTLELGDSALYLCASSLTSGSGETQYFGPGTRLLVL.